These 28 T cell receptor beta chains originate from one sample sequenced in a study of shared clonotypes between healthy human individuals. This table comes from immunoSEQ multiplex PCR, and its TCRdb copy is limited to in-frame clones, with some not included. The sample contains approximately 2,000,000 clones, just under 95% of which appear only once. Sequencing used naive CD4+ T cells from PBMCs. Subset: CD45RA+ positively selected. These receptors were collected from a man aged 18 to 29 in good health. Some clones in this sample may be carry-over from other donors' samples.

This rearrangement joins TRBV28 to TRBJ1-2; the match to TRBD1 covers 8 bases. The junction had 13 bases not matched to a gene; V was cut back by 4 bases and J by 6 bases. Germline CDR1 and CDR2: MDHEN and SYDVKM. The CDR3 runs to 16 residues. CDR3 nucleotide sequence: TGTGCCAGCAGTTCCCCGGACAGGGTATTATCGGATGGCTACACCTTC. Translating it yields CASSSPDRVLSDGYTF.

V usage is TRBV28 and J usage is TRBJ1-1; 7 bases agree with TRBD1. J was trimmed by 4 bases and V by 5 bases; bases with no gene match: 4. The germline V gene encodes CDR1 MDHEN and CDR2 SYDVKM. The CDR3 has 13 amino acids. CDR3 in DNA: TGTGCCAGCAGTATACAGGGGCTCACTGAAGCTTTCTTT. It is translated as CASSIQGLTEAFF.

With regard to this clone: The sample carries other DNA sequences with the same CDR3. This chain connects TRBV7-2 to TRBJ1-2; D is uncertain. CDR3 length: 13 amino acids. Germline V CDR1 and CDR2: SGHTA, FQGNSA. V was trimmed by 4 bases and J by 2 bases, leaving 8 bases between them. CDR3 DNA sequence: TGTGCCAGCAGCTCTACCGCAAACTATGGCTACACCTTC. Translation: CASSSTANYGYTF.

The gene calls are TRBV27 and TRBJ2-5; TRBD1 agrees at 12 bases. V lost 10 bases, J lost 7 bases, and 10 bases stayed unmatched. This CDR3 is built from 14 residues. Germline assignment: CDR1 MNHEY and CDR2 SMNVEV (reference sequence). The CDR3 is CAIRGTGGAGTQYF. DNA for the CDR3: TGTGCCATCAGGGGGACAGGGGGCGCCGGGACCCAGTACTTC.

The chain combines TRBV12-5 with TRBJ2-5; 10 bases line up with TRBD2. Per germline, CDR1 LGHNT and CDR2 FRNRAP. CDR3 length: 16 amino acids. V shed 2 bases, J shed 7 bases, and the junction held 10 bases outside the gene matches. Written as DNA, the CDR3 is TGTGCTAGTGGTTTGTTCTTAGCGGGAGGCTTGGGGACCCAGTACTTC. Translating it yields CASGLFLAGGLGTQYF. Complete variable domain (other parts from reference TRBV12-5 and TRBJ2-5): DARVTQTPRHKVTEMGQEVTMRCQPILGHNTVFWYRQTMMQGLELLAYFRNRAPLDDSGMPKDRFSAEMPDATLATLKIQPSEPRDSAVYFCASGLFLAGGLGTQYFGPGTRLLVL.

The gene calls are TRBV19 and TRBJ1-1, with 11 positions matching TRBD1. Germline CDR1 and CDR2: LNHDA and SQIVND (reference sequence). The CDR3 has 15 amino acids. The V and J ends lost 5 bases and 6 bases, in that order; junction bases with no gene match: 8. Here the CDR3 reads CASSPRTGGGPEAFF. The CDR3 DNA reads TGTGCCAGTAGTCCAAGGACAGGGGGCGGACCTGAAGCTTTCTTT.

Concerning this clone: Other DNA sequences of this sample code for an identical CDR3. CDR3 protein: CASSLVQGTYNEQFF. For the CDR3, the DNA is TGTGCCAGCAGCTTAGTTCAGGGAACCTACAATGAGCAGTTCTTC. The chain carries TRBV11-2 and TRBJ2-1; weak D call: TRBD1 (5 bases). The V end lost 1 base, the J end lost 2 bases, and 9 bases lay between the germline ends. The CDR3 sequence is 15 residues long. The germline V gene encodes CDR1 SGHAT and CDR2 FQNNGV.

The chain employs TRBV5-6 and TRBJ1-2, with unresolved D. V lost 4 bases and J lost 3, with 7 bases in between. CDR1 and CDR2 (germline): SGHDT, YYEEEE. The CDR3 covers 12 residues. DNA of the CDR3: TGTGCCAGCAGCACGGCGGACTATGGCTACACCTTC. Amino acids: CASSTADYGYTF.

The CDR3 DNA follows: TGTGCCAGCAGTAGAATGGGGTCCTTCTACGAGCAGTACTTC. Protein sequence: CASSRMGSFYEQYF. The chain has TRBV2 and TRBJ2-7; D remains unclear. The CDR3 covers 14 residues. The V end lost 5 bases, the J end lost 3 bases, and 14 bases lay between the germline ends. Germline V gene sequence: CDR1 SNHLY, CDR2 FYNNEI.

In this sample, this clone turned up a few times. Other DNA sequences in the same sample also yield this CDR3. This chain joins TRBV28 and TRBJ1-5; D is ambiguous. With 6 bases removed from V and 4 bases from J, the gap between germline ends came to 4 bases. The CDR3 is 11 residues long. The germline V gene has CDR1 MDHEN and CDR2 SYDVKM. The CDR3 region is CASRGNQPQHF. CDR3 nucleotides: TGTGCCAGCAGAGGTAATCAGCCCCAGCATTTT.

The chain recombines TRBV7-2 with TRBJ1-5; the D is unclear. With 2 bases removed from V and 5 bases from J, the gap between germline ends came to 7 bases. This CDR3 spans 13 amino acids. Per the germline V gene, CDR1 is SGHTA and CDR2 is FQGNSA. DNA of the CDR3: TGTGCCAGCAGCTTATCTCCTCATCAGCCCCAGCATTTT. Translating it yields CASSLSPHQPQHF.

The sample holds one count of this clone. V is TRBV6-5 and J is TRBJ2-7; 8 nucleotides align to TRBD1. Germline V gene lookup returns CDR1 MNHEY and CDR2 SVGAGI. CDR3 length: 13 residues. Trimming cost V 4 bases and J 6 bases; bases outside gene matches: 5. Written as DNA, the CDR3 is TGTGCCAGCAGTTCCGGACAGGGCGTCGAGCAGTACTTC. Amino acid sequence: CASSSGQGVEQYF.

The chain couples TRBV5-6 to TRBJ2-5; D gene unclear. V was shortened by 4 bases and J by 1 base, with 11 bases between the two germline ends. CDR1 SGHDT and CDR2 YYEEEE come from the germline V gene. CDR3 length: 14 residues. The CDR3 nucleotides read TGTGCCAGCAGCACCGGACCCCGCCAAGAGACCCAGTACTTC. Translating it yields CASSTGPRQETQYF. Combining the CDR3 with reference TRBV5-6 and TRBJ2-5 gives the whole variable domain DAGVTQSPTHLIKTRGQQVTLRCSPKSGHDTVSWYQQALGQGPQFIFQYYEEEERQRGNFPDRFSGHQFPNYSSELNVNALLLGDSALYLCASSTGPRQETQYFGPGTRLLVL.

The J gene is TRBJ1-3, the V gene TRBV19; tentatively, D is TRBD1 (6 bases). The germline V gene has CDR1 LNHDA and CDR2 SQIVND (reference sequence). The CDR3 is 17 residues long. With 4 bases removed from V and 0 bases from J, the gap between germline ends came to 16 bases. As DNA, the CDR3 is TGTGCCAGTAGTACCCGAAAGCAGACAGGCTCTGGAAACACCATATATTTT. Translation gives CASSTRKQTGSGNTIYF.

Of note for this clone: The sample holds other DNA sequences that translate to the same CDR3. This chain uses TRBV2 with TRBJ2-6, with unresolved D. From germline, CDR1 is SNHLY and CDR2 FYNNEI. The V end lost 6 bases, the J end lost 0 bases, and 0 bases lay between the germline ends. The CDR3 is 12 amino acids. Here the CDR3 reads CASSSGANVLTF. The CDR3 coding sequence is TGTGCCAGCAGCTCTGGGGCCAACGTCCTGACTTTC.

The genes are TRBV5-1 and TRBJ2-3; 15 bases are a match to TRBD2. Trimming cost V 0 bases and J 4 bases; bases outside gene matches: 6. Germline CDR1 and CDR2: SGHRS and YFSETQ. The CDR3 is 18 residues long. The DNA for the CDR3 is TGCGCCAGCAGCTTGGGAGGACTAGCGGGAGGGTCGGCAGATACGCAGTATTTT. This codes for CASSLGGLAGGSADTQYF.

The V gene is TRBV6-1, the J gene TRBJ1-2, with unresolved D. Germline V gene lookup returns CDR1 MNHNS and CDR2 SASEGT. V dropped 2 bases and J dropped 9 bases, with 10 bases sitting between them. The CDR3 runs 12 residues. The CDR3 nucleotides are TGTGCCAGCAGTGAATATAAGGGCCGCTACACCTTC. Amino acids: CASSEYKGRYTF.

The genes are TRBV6-6 and TRBJ2-3; TRBD2 aligns across 14 bases. The V segment lost 6 bases and the J segment 6 bases; nucleotides outside the gene matches: 5. The CDR3 runs 15 residues. The V gene's germline CDR1 is MNHNY and CDR2 SVGAGI (reference sequence). Written as DNA, the CDR3 is TGTGCCAGCAGCTCCGGACTAGCGGGAGGTGATACGCAGTATTTT. Its translation: CASSSGLAGGDTQYF.

This clone was found a few times. The chain couples TRBV9 to TRBJ2-1, with D unclear. CDR1 is SGDLS and CDR2 is YYNGEE in the germline V gene. CDR3 size: 14 residues. V lost 4 bases to trimming and J lost 9 bases, with 17 bases between them. CDR3 in amino acids: CASSTRGRVAEQFF. For the CDR3, the DNA is TGTGCCAGCAGCACACGAGGACGGGTCGCTGAGCAGTTCTTC.

With regard to this clone: One end of the junction fails to match germline, which may point to a read error. The V gene is TRBV5-1, the J gene TRBJ2-1; 9 bases map to TRBD2. Germline CDR1 SGHRS, CDR2 YFSETQ. The CDR3 length is 14 residues. CDR3 sequence: CASSFPSGNNGQFF. The CDR3 bases are TGCGCCAGCAGTTTCCCTAGCGGGAACAATGGGCAGTTCTTC.

The V gene is TRBV6-6, the J gene TRBJ2-7; TRBD2 might be the D (6 bases). The ends were cut back, 6 bases at V and 3 bases at J, with 15 bases in the middle. Germline loops: CDR1 MNHNY, CDR2 SVGAGI (reference sequence). CDR3 length: 14 residues. Here the CDR3 reads CASRNSGGYYEQYF. CDR3 coding DNA: TGTGCCAGCAGAAATAGCGGAGGCTACTACGAGCAGTACTTC.

This sequence joins TRBV29-1 and TRBJ1-3; TRBD1 matches at 7 bases. The trim removed 3 bases at V and 4 bases at J, leaving 9 bases unmatched. The CDR3 has 15 amino acids. Germline CDR1 and CDR2: SQVTM and ANQGSEA. The DNA for the CDR3 is TGCAGCGTTGAGATCGACAGGGAGTACGGAAACACCATATATTTT. This translates into CSVEIDREYGNTIYF.

V is TRBV19 and J is TRBJ2-1, with D unresolved. The germline V gene has CDR1 LNHDA and CDR2 SQIVND (reference sequence). The CDR3 sequence is 15 residues long. V was shortened by 6 bases and J by 0 bases, with 12 bases between the two germline ends. The CDR3 is CASSPFRSSYNEQFF. The CDR3 nucleotides are TGTGCCAGTAGCCCTTTCCGTAGCTCCTACAATGAGCAGTTCTTC.

As regards this clone: Distinct nucleotide sequences in the sample also encode this CDR3. This chain connects TRBV5-1 to TRBJ2-7, with a weak D call TRBD1 (5 bases). Germline assignment: CDR1 SGHRS and CDR2 YFSETQ. The CDR3 sequence is 13 residues long. Trimming cost V 0 bases and J 6 bases, with 10 bases left between them. The CDR3 is CASSLAGLGEQYF. CDR3 nucleotides: TGCGCCAGCAGCTTGGCAGGGTTGGGCGAGCAGTACTTC.

V is TRBV11-3 and J is TRBJ2-1; perhaps TRBD2 as D (5 bases). Per the germline V gene, CDR1 is SGHNT and CDR2 is YENEEA. V lost 1 base and J lost 2, with 6 bases in between. This CDR3 spans 14 amino acids. Here the CDR3 DNA reads TGTGCCAGCAGCTTAGCTAGCACCTACAATGAGCAGTTCTTC. It encodes CASSLASTYNEQFF. The variable domain in full, completed from reference TRBV11-3 and TRBJ2-1, reads EAGVVQSPRYKIIEKKQPVAFWCNPISGHNTLYWYLQNLGQGPELLIRYENEEAVDDSQLPKDRFSAERLKGVDSTLKIQPAELGDSAVYLCASSLASTYNEQFFGPGTRLTVL.

The V and J genes are TRBV6-1 and TRBJ2-1; D tentatively fits TRBD1 or TRBD2 (5 bases each). V shed 7 bases and J shed 9 bases, with 19 bases lying between them. CDR3 length equals 14 residues. The germline gives CDR1 MNHNS, CDR2 SASEGT. The CDR3 protein is CASTPRGAAGEQFF. For the CDR3, the DNA is TGTGCCAGCACCCCTCGAGGGGCTGCAGGTGAGCAGTTCTTC.

The chain recombines TRBV27 with TRBJ2-6, with 8 bases lining up with TRBD1. CDR3 size: 16 residues. The junction had 7 bases not matched to a gene; V was cut back by 6 bases and J by 3 bases. CDR1 is MNHEY, CDR2 SMNVEV, per germline (reference sequence). CDR3 bases: TGTGCCAGCAGGGGACAGGAGATCCATGGGGCCAACGTCCTGACTTTC. It yields the protein CASRGQEIHGANVLTF. Looking up the rest from reference TRBV27 and TRBJ2-6 gives the full variable domain: EAQVTQNPRYLITVTGKKLTVTCSQNMNHEYMSWYRQDPGLGLRQIYYSMNVEVTDKGDVPEGYKVSRKEKRNFPLILESPSPNQTSLYFCASRGQEIHGANVLTFGAGSRLTVL.

The V and J genes are TRBV19 and TRBJ2-7; 8 bases line up with TRBD1. Germline V gene data show CDR1 as LNHDA and CDR2 as SQIVND (reference sequence). The CDR3 is made up of 15 amino acids. The V and J ends lost 5 bases and 0 bases, in that order; junction bases with no gene match: 6. This chain's CDR3 is CASSPRQGRSYEQYF. In nucleotides, the CDR3 is TGTGCCAGTAGTCCGCGACAGGGGCGCTCCTACGAGCAGTACTTC.